What follows are 31 T cell receptor beta chains derived from one specimen sequenced in a study of cytomegalovirus exposure and HLA in healthy donors. Primers for the PCR totalled 60 Vbeta and 13 Jbeta. Sequencing used immunoSEQ multiplex PCR; TCRdb keeps in-frame clones, though not all of them. The sample includes about 160,000 clones, approximately 80% seen only once; the top ten take 1.3%. The sample taken for sequencing was PBMCs. These receptors originate from a woman aged 50 to 65 in good health and CMV-seronegative.

This rearrangement joins TRBV27 to TRBJ2-6; 14 bases are shared with TRBD2. CDR1 is MNHEY and CDR2 is SMNVEV in the germline V gene (reference sequence). The CDR3 has 19 amino acids. J was trimmed by 5 bases and V by 4 bases; bases with no gene match: 10. The DNA for the CDR3 is TGTGCCAGCAGTTCATCGGGACTAGCGGGGGAGCTTAGGGCCAACGTCCTGACTTTC. Translated, it gives CASSSSGLAGELRANVLTF.

The rearrangement joins TRBV6-4 to TRBJ2-1; 8 bases agree with TRBD1. CDR3 length: 16 amino acids. The V segment lost 2 bases and the J segment 6 bases; nucleotides outside the gene matches: 9. Germline V lookup: CDR1 MRHNA, CDR2 SNTAGT. CDR3 residues: CASSDLGTGSINEQFF. For the CDR3, the DNA is TGTGCCAGCAGTGACCTGGGGACAGGCTCCATCAATGAGCAGTTCTTC.

V usage is TRBV2 and J usage is TRBJ1-4; possibly TRBD1 for D (5 bases). The germline CDR1 and CDR2 sequences are SNHLY and FYNNEI. This CDR3 contains 15 residues. Trimming left V 7 bases short and J 4 bases short, with 16 bases between. Here the CDR3 DNA reads TGTGCCAGCAACCGACTGGGGGGAAATAATGAAAAACTGTTTTTT. It is translated as CASNRLGGNNEKLFF. Variable domain in full (rest from reference TRBV2 and TRBJ1-4): EPEVTQTPSHQVTQMGQEVILRCVPISNHLYFYWYRQILGQKVEFLVSFYNNEISEKSEIFDDQFSVERPDGSNFTLKIRSTKLEDSAMYFCASNRLGGNNEKLFFGSGTQLSVL.

The genes are TRBV7-2 and TRBJ1-2; 7 bases map to TRBD1. J lost 2 bases, V lost 5 bases, and 5 bases had no gene match. The CDR3 spans 14 residues. Germline-derived CDR1 and CDR2 are SGHTA and FQGNSA. The CDR3 reads CASSPQQGNYGYTF. CDR3 coding DNA: TGTGCCAGCAGCCCTCAACAGGGGAACTATGGCTACACCTTC.

The V gene is TRBV7-2, the J gene TRBJ2-7; 8 positions agree with TRBD2. V shed 8 bases and J 3 bases; nucleotides not matched to a gene: 12. Germline V gene data show CDR1 as SGHTA and CDR2 as FQGNSA. The length of the CDR3 is 15 residues. The CDR3 loop reads CASSFDAGGNYEQYF. In DNA form, the CDR3 reads TGTGCCAGCTCCTTCGACGCGGGGGGAAACTACGAGCAGTACTTC.

This clone has a handful of counts. V gene TRBV6-1 combines with J gene TRBJ2-7; tentative D call: TRBD2 (6 bases). Per germline, CDR1 MNHNS and CDR2 SASEGT. The ends were cut back, 6 bases at V and 6 bases at J, with 18 bases in the middle. The CDR3 sequence is 14 residues long. The CDR3 region has the DNA TGTGCCAGCAGCGAACGGGACTCCTCCGGCGAGCAGTACTTC. This encodes CASSERDSSGEQYF.

The V call is TRBV5-1, the J call TRBJ1-2; 8 bases match TRBD1. This CDR3 is 15 amino acids long. Germline CDR1 and CDR2: SGHRS and YFSETQ. The trim removed 4 bases at V and 1 base at J, leaving 6 bases unmatched. CDR3 DNA: TGCGCCAGCAGCCTCCAGGGGGCGAATAACTATGGCTACACCTTC. It codes for CASSLQGANNYGYTF.

The chain is built from TRBV6-1 and TRBJ1-5; D not certain. The CDR3 length is 15 residues. Germline V lookup: CDR1 MNHNS, CDR2 SASEGT. The V end lost 0 bases, the J end lost 3 bases, and 9 bases lay between the germline ends. CDR3: CASSEAAGYNQPQHF. In nucleotides, the CDR3 is TGTGCCAGCAGTGAAGCCGCGGGTTACAATCAGCCCCAGCATTTT.

The rearrangement joins TRBV28 to TRBJ1-2; D might be TRBD1 (6 bases). V was cut by 3 bases and J by 4 bases, with 12 bases left in between. Germline V CDR1 and CDR2: MDHEN, SYDVKM. This CDR3 spans 14 amino acids. The CDR3 bases are TGTGCCAGCAGTTTGGTCGACAGGTTCTATGGCTACACCTTC. It specifies CASSLVDRFYGYTF.

This sequence joins TRBV6-5 and TRBJ2-7; a possible D gene is TRBD2 (6 bases). Germline values: CDR1 MNHEY, CDR2 SVGAGI. Trimming pared 4 bases from V and 5 bases from J, leaving 18 bases between. The CDR3 has 15 amino acids. CDR3 in DNA: TGTGCCAGCAGTTCCCCGACTAGGACGGGCCACGAGCAGTACTTC. It translates to CASSSPTRTGHEQYF.

The V gene is TRBV4-1, the J gene TRBJ1-5, with 8 positions matching TRBD1. CDR3 length equals 15 residues. From germline, CDR1 is MGHRA and CDR2 YSYEKL. Trimming cost V 0 bases and J 5 bases; bases outside gene matches: 3. The CDR3 is CASSQDAGGYQPQHF. The DNA for the CDR3 is TGCGCCAGCAGCCAAGACGCAGGGGGCTATCAGCCCCAGCATTTT.

This clone was counted a few times. This chain joins TRBV6-5 and TRBJ2-7; 14 nucleotides agree with TRBD2. The CDR3 has 15 residues. Germline V gene data show CDR1 as MNHEY and CDR2 as SVGAGI. After removal of 5 bases from V and 6 bases from J, the junction contained 6 bases not matched to a gene. CDR3 residues: CASSRGTSGRSEQYF. Written as DNA, the CDR3 is TGTGCCAGCAGTAGAGGGACTAGCGGGAGAAGCGAGCAGTACTTC.

The chain employs TRBV5-1 and TRBJ1-2, with D possibly matching TRBD1 (5 bases). The CDR3 consists of 15 residues. The V gene's germline CDR1 is SGHRS and CDR2 YFSETQ. Trimming took off 4 bases at V and 4 bases at J, with 17 bases between the two ends. For the CDR3, the DNA is TGCGCCAGCAGCCCCTGGCCGACAGACGGCTATGGCTACACCTTC. This encodes CASSPWPTDGYGYTF.

This chain joins TRBV28 and TRBJ1-6, with D perhaps matching TRBD1 (6 bases). This CDR3 comprises 15 residues. Germline V gene sequence: CDR1 MDHEN, CDR2 SYDVKM. Trimming shortened V by 4 bases and J by 7 bases, and 14 bases separated the two germline ends. The CDR3 loop reads CASSSLGGGNSPLHF. DNA of the CDR3: TGTGCCAGCAGTTCCCTAGGGGGTGGAAATTCACCCCTCCACTTT.

The V gene is TRBV6-5, the J gene TRBJ1-3; 10 bases fit TRBD1. J was trimmed by 4 bases and V by 4 bases; bases with no gene match: 4. The CDR3 has 15 amino acids. The germline gives CDR1 MNHEY, CDR2 SVGAGI. CDR3 in amino acids: CASSFDRGQGNTIYF. Written as DNA, the CDR3 is TGTGCCAGCAGTTTCGACAGGGGGCAGGGAAACACCATATATTTT.

The chain has TRBV12-5 and TRBJ2-5, with a weak D call TRBD1 (6 bases). Between the trimmed V and J ends, which lost 1 base and 4 bases, there was a span of 13 bases. Germline V gene data show CDR1 as LGHNT and CDR2 as FRNRAP. The CDR3 contains 15 residues. CDR3 bases: TGTGCTAGTGGTTTGGGGGACACGACCGGAGAGACCCAGTACTTC. This translates into CASGLGDTTGETQYF.

The V and J genes are TRBV12-5 and TRBJ2-5; 12 bases match TRBD2. The CDR3 extends over 16 amino acids. Germline trimming cut 6 bases from V and 4 bases from J; bases unmatched to any gene: 9. Germline values: CDR1 LGHNT, CDR2 FRNRAP. CDR3 region: CASGVRLAGESETQYF. For the CDR3, the DNA is TGTGCTAGTGGGGTGCGACTAGCGGGGGAATCAGAGACCCAGTACTTC. The variable domain in full, with the rest retrieved from reference TRBV12-5 and TRBJ2-5, is DARVTQTPRHKVTEMGQEVTMRCQPILGHNTVFWYRQTMMQGLELLAYFRNRAPLDDSGMPKDRFSAEMPDATLATLKIQPSEPRDSAVYFCASGVRLAGESETQYFGPGTRLLVL.

V and J are TRBV2 and TRBJ1-2; the match to TRBD1 covers 7 bases. Trimming took 5 bases from V and 0 from J; bases not matched to a gene: 6. Germline lookup yields CDR1 SNHLY and CDR2 FYNNEI. CDR3 size: 15 residues. The CDR3 coding sequence is TGTGCCAGCAGTAGGACAGGACAAGCTAACTATGGCTACACCTTC. This codes for CASSRTGQANYGYTF.

The V call is TRBV7-3, the J call TRBJ2-3, with 10 bases identical to TRBD2. V shed 5 bases and J 5 bases; nucleotides not matched to a gene: 10. The CDR3 has 16 amino acids. Germline lookup yields CDR1 SGHTA and CDR2 FQGTGA. The CDR3 sequence is CASSPQPLAGGDTQYF. CDR3 DNA: TGTGCCAGCAGCCCCCAGCCCTTAGCGGGAGGAGATACGCAGTATTTT. The full variable domain, completed using reference TRBV7-3 and TRBJ2-3, is GAGVSQTPSNKVTEKGKYVELRCDPISGHTALYWYRQSLGQGPEFLIYFQGTGAADDSGLPNDRFFAVRPEGSVSTLKIQRTERGDSAVYLCASSPQPLAGGDTQYFGPGTRLTVL.

This clone occurred a few times. The gene calls are TRBV27 and TRBJ2-7, with 8 bases aligning to TRBD2. After removal of 6 bases from V and 2 bases from J, the junction contained 12 bases not matched to a gene. The length of the CDR3 is 16 residues. Germline V lookup: CDR1 MNHEY, CDR2 SMNVEV (reference sequence). The CDR3 loop is CASRGLSGGRPYEQYF. DNA for the CDR3: TGTGCCAGCAGAGGTCTCAGCGGGGGCCGCCCCTACGAGCAGTACTTC.

The chain links TRBV7-6 to TRBJ1-2; 8 bases match TRBD1. The J segment lost 4 bases and the V segment lost 4 bases, leaving 11 bases of the junction unmatched. Germline V gives CDR1 SGHVS, CDR2 FNYEAQ. The CDR3 covers 16 residues. CDR3 nucleotides: TGTGCCAGCAGCTCGACGACCCAGGGGGCTGTCTATGGCTACACCTTC. Translating it yields CASSSTTQGAVYGYTF. Variable domain in full (rest from reference TRBV7-6 and TRBJ1-2): GAGVSQSPRYKVTKRGQDVALRCDPISGHVSLYWYRQALGQGPEFLTYFNYEAQQDKSGLPNDRFSAERPEGSISTLTIQRTEQRDSAMYRCASSSTTQGAVYGYTFGSGTRLTVV.

The chain couples TRBV4-3 to TRBJ2-7; 9 bases line up with TRBD1. The trim removed 4 bases at V and 1 base at J, leaving 5 bases unmatched. The CDR3 consists of 15 residues. In germline, CDR1 is LGHNA, CDR2 YSLEER. The CDR3 is CASSLGQGQSYEQYF. As DNA, the CDR3 is TGCGCCAGCAGCCTCGGACAGGGGCAATCCTACGAGCAGTACTTC.

The chain employs TRBV30 and TRBJ2-1, with D unclear. Germline CDR1 GTSNPN, CDR2 SVGIG (reference sequence). The V end lost 0 bases, the J end lost 8 bases, and 11 bases lay between the germline ends. The CDR3 spans 13 residues. CDR3 sequence (DNA): TGTGCCTGGAGTGTCCGCCAAGGAGATGAGCAGTTCTTC. It specifies CAWSVRQGDEQFF.

The chain employs TRBV7-3 and TRBJ2-1; 12 nucleotides line up with TRBD2. CDR1 is SGHTA, CDR2 FQGTGA, per germline. The CDR3 loop spans 15 amino acids. V shed 2 bases and J 6 bases; nucleotides not matched to a gene: 2. CDR3 region: CASSLRLAGVNEQFF. The CDR3 DNA reads TGTGCCAGCAGCTTACGACTAGCGGGAGTCAATGAGCAGTTCTTC.

The CDR3 protein is CASSPLVGGTDTQYF. The CDR3 nucleotides read TGTGCCAGCTCACCACTCGTAGGGGGCACAGATACGCAGTATTTT. This rearrangement joins TRBV18 to TRBJ2-3; perhaps TRBD1 as D (5 bases). This CDR3 spans 15 amino acids. Between the trimmed V and J ends, which lost 1 base and 1 base, there was a span of 9 bases. Germline V lookup: CDR1 KGHSH, CDR2 LQKENI. Full variable domain (missing parts from reference TRBV18 and TRBJ2-3): NAGVMQNPRHLVRRRGQEARLRCSPMKGHSHVYWYRQLPEEGLKFMVYLQKENIIDESGMPKERFSAEFPKEGPSILRIQQVVRGDSAAYFCASSPLVGGTDTQYFGPGTRLTVL.

The genes are TRBV7-2 and TRBJ1-5; 7 bases line up with TRBD1. The CDR3 contains 15 residues. Germline trimming cut 4 bases from V and 5 bases from J; bases unmatched to any gene: 8. Germline CDR1 SGHTA, CDR2 FQGNSA. The CDR3 loop reads CASSYDRVEYQPQHF. CDR3 bases: TGTGCCAGCAGCTATGACAGGGTTGAGTATCAGCCCCAGCATTTT.

The chain links TRBV12-5 to TRBJ1-2; 9 positions agree with TRBD1. Germline CDR1 is LGHNT and CDR2 is FRNRAP. This CDR3 has 17 residues. Losses at the gene ends were 5 bases for V and 3 bases for J; bases not matched to a gene: 13. The CDR3 loop reads CASGPNAGTGRHYGYTF. CDR3 nucleotides: TGTGCTAGTGGTCCGAACGCCGGGACAGGGAGGCACTATGGCTACACCTTC.

J is TRBJ2-7 and V is TRBV29-1; D might be TRBD2 (5 bases). This CDR3 has 13 residues. V was shortened by 7 bases and J by 5 bases, with 18 bases between the two germline ends. Germline V gene data show CDR1 as SQVTM and CDR2 as ANQGSEA. The CDR3 DNA is TGCAGCGCCATCCGGGGAAGCAAGGACGAGCAGTACTTC. The encoded protein is CSAIRGSKDEQYF.

This chain joins TRBV28 and TRBJ1-6; 10 bases match TRBD1. Trimming cost V 7 bases and J 11 bases; bases outside gene matches: 8. Germline V gives CDR1 MDHEN, CDR2 SYDVKM. This CDR3 is 14 amino acids long. CDR3 protein: CASTKFGTGAPLHF. The CDR3 DNA reads as TGTGCCAGCACAAAGTTCGGGACAGGGGCACCCCTCCACTTT.

The chain joins TRBV7-2 to TRBJ1-2; the D is unclear. CDR1 and CDR2 (germline): SGHTA, FQGNSA. Between the trimmed V and J ends, which lost 0 bases and 0 bases, there was a span of 11 bases. CDR3 length: 16 residues. The CDR3 nucleotides read TGTGCCAGCAGCTTAGCGCGGGGTTGGGCTAACTATGGCTACACCTTC. It specifies CASSLARGWANYGYTF.

The chain employs TRBV7-2 and TRBJ2-2, with D tentatively TRBD1 (6 bases). The CDR3 spans 15 residues. Looked up from germline, CDR1 is SGHTA and CDR2 is FQGNSA. Trimming removed 3 bases from V and 5 bases from J, with 13 bases in between. CDR3 sequence (DNA): TGTGCCAGCAGCTTCCAGGGGAGTGTGACCGGGGAGCTGTTTTTT. It translates to CASSFQGSVTGELFF.